This T cell receptor (beta chain) was identified during a study of cytomegalovirus exposure and HLA in healthy donors. This clone has only a few counts. Germline CDR1 reads ENHRY; CDR2 reads SYGVKD. The CDR3 runs 16 residues. With V trimmed by 3 bases and J by 0 bases, 6 bases remained unmatched. Amplification used 60 Vbeta primers and 13 Jbeta primers. The table came from immunoSEQ multiplex PCR; TCRdb's copy has only in-frame clones and leaves some out. Of fewer than 150,000 clones listed, about 80% are singletons. The TCR comes from a man younger than 35 in good health and CMV-seronegative. Specimen: PBMCs. This chain links TRBV10-3 with TRBJ2-3, with 7 nucleotides matching TRBD1. CDR3: CAISDLTGASTDTQYF. The CDR3 nucleotides read TGTGCCATCAGTGACCTTACAGGGGCTAGCACAGATACGCAGTATTTT.